These 29 T cell receptor beta chains share one sample of origin, sequenced in a study of T cell responses to AZD1222 COVID-19 vaccine. Generated by immunoSEQ multiplex PCR, the TCRdb table keeps only in-frame clones and is missing some. The sample carries over 100,000 clones, over 80% recorded once. Sequenced here: peripheral blood, sampled on day 0 of AZD1222 vaccination. These receptors all stem from an adult in good health.

The chain couples TRBV3-1 (or the pseudogene TRBV3-2) to TRBJ2-1; TRBD2 might be the D (5 bases). Per the germline V gene, CDR1 is LGHDT and CDR2 is YNNKEL (reference sequence). Trimming removed 4 bases at V and 5 bases at J, with 15 bases between. The CDR3 loop spans 15 amino acids. The CDR3 reads CASSPLRSGHNEQFF. CDR3 nucleotide sequence: TGTGCCAGCAGCCCGCTGAGGAGCGGCCACAATGAGCAGTTCTTC.

A few counts support this clone. This chain uses TRBV7-2 with TRBJ2-2, with 14 bases fitting TRBD2. The ends lost 5 bases at V and 8 bases at J; junction bases unmatched: 4. Per the germline V gene, CDR1 is SGHTA and CDR2 is FQGNSA. CDR3 length: 15 residues. DNA of the CDR3: TGTGCCAGCAGCGGACTAGCGGGGGGAGGTGGGGAGCTGTTTTTT. The encoded protein is CASSGLAGGGGELFF.

The rearrangement links TRBV30 to TRBJ2-2; no definite D call. The CDR3 has 13 residues. With 5 bases removed from V and 1 base from J, the gap between germline ends came to 8 bases. The germline V gene encodes CDR1 GTSNPN and CDR2 SVGIG (reference sequence). The DNA of the CDR3 is TGTGCCTGGGGTAGTGGGAACACCGGGGAGCTGTTTTTT. This encodes CAWGSGNTGELFF. The full variable domain, in which reference TRBV30 and TRBJ2-2 provide the parts outside the CDR3, is SQTIHQWPATLVQPVGSPLSLECTVEGTSNPNLYWYRQAAGRGLQLLFYSVGIGQISSEVPQNLSASRPQDRQFILSSKKLLLSDSGFYLCAWGSGNTGELFFGEGSRLTVL.

V usage is TRBV6-5 and J usage is TRBJ2-1, with D unclear. Germline V lookup: CDR1 MNHEY, CDR2 SVGAGI. This CDR3 has 13 residues. The ends were cut back, 10 bases at V and 7 bases at J, with 17 bases in the middle. CDR3 residues: CATSSPEVNEQFF. CDR3 coding DNA: TGTGCCACCTCAAGTCCCGAGGTGAATGAGCAGTTCTTC.

The rearrangement uses TRBV6-4 and TRBJ1-2; 9 nucleotides match TRBD1. Germline V gene data show CDR1 as MRHNA and CDR2 as SNTAGT. This CDR3 region has 15 residues. J gave up 1 base and V 6 bases, and 6 bases lay outside the gene matches. CDR3: CASRRTGDLNYGYTF. CDR3 nucleotide sequence: TGTGCCAGCAGGAGGACAGGGGACCTTAACTATGGCTACACCTTC.

The chain joins TRBV29-1 to TRBJ2-1, with 11 bases fitting TRBD1. Germline V gene sequence: CDR1 SQVTM, CDR2 ANQGSEA. The CDR3 extends over 15 amino acids. V lost 6 bases and J lost 2; bases outside the gene matches: 6. CDR3 amino acids: CSVGRTGGPYNEQFF. Written as DNA, the CDR3 is TGCAGCGTGGGACGGACAGGGGGCCCCTACAATGAGCAGTTCTTC.

J is TRBJ1-1 and V is TRBV21-1; the listed D gene, TRBD1, was not tested against the DNA. TRBV21-1 is an annotated pseudogene. The CDR3 is 16 residues long. CDR3 residues: CASSKRVEQLHTEAFF. For the CDR3, the DNA is TGTGCCAGCAGCAAAAGAGTGGAACAGCTCCACACTGAAGCTTTCTTT.

The sample holds many counts of this clone. This chain uses TRBV24-1 with TRBJ2-2; perhaps TRBD1 as D (5 bases). Trimming cost V 8 bases and J 1 base, with 10 bases left between them. Germline CDR1 KGHDR, CDR2 SFDVKD. This CDR3 is 14 amino acids long. The chain's CDR3 is CATIRGQNTGELFF. In DNA form, the CDR3 reads TGTGCCACCATCCGAGGACAGAACACCGGGGAGCTGTTTTTT.

This rearrangement joins TRBV5-8 to TRBJ1-1; D is ambiguous. Germline CDR1 reads SGHTS; CDR2 reads YDEGEE. The V end lost 3 bases, the J end lost 8 bases, and 8 bases lay between the germline ends. The CDR3 is made up of 11 amino acids. The CDR3 reads CASSSGGEAFF. DNA for the CDR3: TGTGCCAGCAGCTCGGGAGGGGAAGCTTTCTTT.

The J gene is TRBJ1-4, the V gene TRBV27, with 8 bases that match TRBD1. Germline V lookup: CDR1 MNHEY, CDR2 SMNVEV (reference sequence). The CDR3 sequence is 16 residues long. Unmatched junction bases numbered 13, after V lost 5 bases and J lost 8 bases. The DNA of the CDR3 is TGTGCCAGCAGTGAACCAATCAGGGGGCAGGGGGAAAAACTGTTTTTT. Translated, it gives CASSEPIRGQGEKLFF.

This chain links TRBV5-1 with TRBJ1-3; tentatively, D is TRBD1 (5 bases). Per germline, CDR1 SGHRS and CDR2 YFSETQ. V dropped 4 bases and J dropped 4 bases, with 12 bases sitting between them. The CDR3 contains 14 residues. The CDR3, as DNA: TGCGCCAGCAGCGCGACAGACGGAGGAAACACCATATATTTT. Protein: CASSATDGGNTIYF.

A word on this clone: Germline is not matched at one junction end, which may reflect a read error. This chain links TRBV7-2 with TRBJ2-7, with 7 bases matching TRBD2. Germline-derived CDR1 and CDR2 are SGHTA and FQGNSA. The CDR3 consists of 14 residues. The DNA of the CDR3 is TGTGCCAGCAGCCTAGCGGTGAACTCCTACGAGCAGTACTTC. It yields the protein CASSLAVNSYEQYF.

The chain carries TRBV11-3 and TRBJ2-2; tentative D call: TRBD1 (6 bases). Trimming shortened V by 2 bases and J by 3 bases, and 10 bases separated the two germline ends. The CDR3 consists of 15 residues. The germline CDR1 and CDR2 sequences are SGHNT and YENEEA. The CDR3 coding sequence is TGTGCCAGCAGCTTAAAAAGGGGGTACACCGGGGAGCTGTTTTTT. As protein: CASSLKRGYTGELFF.

This rearrangement joins TRBV6-2 or TRBV6-3 to TRBJ2-5; TRBD2 agrees at 13 bases. With V trimmed by 5 bases and J by 5 bases, 2 bases remained unmatched. This CDR3 spans 14 amino acids. Germline V lookup: CDR1 MNHEY, CDR2 SVGEGT. The CDR3 DNA sequence: TGTGCCAGCAGTGCGACTAGCGGGAGGGAGACCCAGTACTTC. This codes for CASSATSGRETQYF.

J is TRBJ2-7 and V is TRBV28; possible D gene TRBD2, 6 bases. Germline V gene data show CDR1 as MDHEN and CDR2 as SYDVKM. Trimming shortened V by 3 bases and J by 6 bases, and 18 bases separated the two germline ends. The CDR3 is 15 residues long. The CDR3 here is CASSFETSRRREQYF. The CDR3, as DNA: TGTGCCAGCAGTTTTGAAACTAGCAGGAGACGCGAGCAGTACTTC.

This chain links TRBV18 with TRBJ1-1; 8 nucleotides line up with TRBD1. Germline trimming cut 6 bases from V and 0 bases from J; bases unmatched to any gene: 9. CDR1 and CDR2 (germline): KGHSH, LQKENI. The CDR3 totals 16 residues. The CDR3 DNA follows: TGTGCCAGCTCCCAAGGACAGGGACGAATGAACACTGAAGCTTTCTTT. Translated, it gives CASSQGQGRMNTEAFF.

The chain recombines TRBV9 with TRBJ1-1; the D gene is possibly TRBD1 (6 bases). V was cut by 3 bases and J by 4 bases, with 10 bases left in between. CDR1 and CDR2 (germline): SGDLS, YYNGEE. CDR3 length: 13 amino acids. The CDR3 DNA follows: TGTGCCAGCAGCGCACAGGGATTCACTGAAGCTTTCTTT. Encoded protein: CASSAQGFTEAFF.

In its sample, this clone was seen once. CDR3 sequence (DNA): TGTGCCAGTGCCCAGGCGATGGGGATTAGCAATCAGCCCCAGCATTTT. Its protein is CASAQAMGISNQPQHF. The chain joins TRBV19 to TRBJ1-5; no reliable D call. Germline-derived CDR1 and CDR2 are LNHDA and SQIVND (reference sequence). This CDR3 contains 16 residues. The germline V and J ends were trimmed by 8 bases and 0 bases, with 17 bases remaining between them.

This clone turned up a few times. J is TRBJ2-7 and V is TRBV7-9, with D unresolved. This CDR3 is 14 amino acids long. Germline assignment: CDR1 SEHNR and CDR2 FQNEAQ (reference sequence). V was cut by 4 bases and J by 5 bases, with 15 bases left in between. CDR3 in DNA: TGTGCCAGCAGCTCCCCCCCGGGCCACGACGAGCAGTACTTC. This gives the protein CASSSPPGHDEQYF.

V and J are TRBV27 and TRBJ1-1; no clear D gene. CDR3 length: 13 residues. V was cut by 2 bases and J by 2 bases, with 6 bases left in between. Germline-derived CDR1 and CDR2 are MNHEY and SMNVEV (reference sequence). The CDR3 loop is CASSLMFNTEAFF. The DNA of the CDR3 is TGTGCCAGCAGTTTAATGTTTAACACTGAAGCTTTCTTT.

The genes are TRBV5-4 and TRBJ2-7; no clear D gene. Per the germline V gene, CDR1 is SGHNT and CDR2 is YYREEE (reference sequence). This CDR3 spans 13 amino acids. The V gene lost 2 bases and the J gene lost 2 bases, with 8 bases spanning the gap. The CDR3 sequence: CASSFVTPYEQYF. DNA for the CDR3: TGTGCCAGCAGCTTCGTGACCCCCTACGAGCAGTACTTC.

The chain joins TRBV19 to TRBJ2-1; 8 bases align to TRBD1. The ends lost 10 bases at V and 2 bases at J; junction bases unmatched: 7. This CDR3 has 14 residues. Per the germline V gene, CDR1 is LNHDA and CDR2 is SQIVND (reference sequence). The CDR3 nucleotides are TGTGCCACCGGGACAGGAGCCCCCTACAATGAGCAGTTCTTC. Its translation: CATGTGAPYNEQFF.

This chain joins TRBV30 and TRBJ1-3; D is unresolved. This CDR3 contains 12 residues. Germline V lookup: CDR1 GTSNPN, CDR2 SVGIG (reference sequence). The ends were cut back, 4 bases at V and 4 bases at J, with 8 bases in the middle. CDR3 bases: TGTGCCTGGACTCCTGGAGGAAACACCATATATTTT. Residues: CAWTPGGNTIYF.

The chain combines TRBV6-5 with TRBJ1-4; tentative D call: TRBD1 (5 bases). V shed 4 bases and J shed 10 bases, with 19 bases lying between them. CDR1 and CDR2 (germline): MNHEY, SVGAGI. CDR3 length equals 15 residues. The CDR3 DNA reads as TGTGCCAGCAGTTCGTCGGGACGGCTTCATGTAAAACTGTTTTTT. Its protein product is CASSSSGRLHVKLFF.

The chain uses TRBV11-3 and TRBJ2-1, with a tentative D call TRBD2 (5 bases). V lost 5 bases to trimming and J lost 8 bases, with 22 bases between them. CDR1 SGHNT and CDR2 YENEEA come from the germline V gene. There are 16 residues in the CDR3. The CDR3 spells CASSLRSSTGGHEQFF. CDR3 coding DNA: TGTGCCAGCAGCCTAAGGTCCTCTACTGGAGGTCATGAGCAGTTCTTC.

The V and J genes are TRBV7-2 and TRBJ2-7, with TRBD2 identical over 8 bases. V lost 1 base to trimming and J lost 2 bases; unmatched junction nucleotides: 1. CDR1 is SGHTA and CDR2 is FQGNSA in the germline V gene. The CDR3 extends over 14 amino acids. DNA of the CDR3: TGTGCCAGCAGCTTAGAGCGGGGGACCTACGAGCAGTACTTC. It encodes CASSLERGTYEQYF.

V usage is TRBV5-1 and J usage is TRBJ1-2; 8 positions match TRBD1. Losses at the gene ends were 1 base for V and 8 bases for J; bases not matched to a gene: 10. Germline V CDR1 and CDR2: SGHRS, YFSETQ. This CDR3 is 15 amino acids long. DNA for the CDR3: TGCGCCAGCAGCTTGCCACAGGACAGGGCGGGCGGCTACACCTTC. This sequence encodes CASSLPQDRAGGYTF.

The rearrangement links TRBV5-4 to TRBJ2-3; possible D gene TRBD2, 6 bases. Trimming cost V 2 bases and J 6 bases, with 16 bases left between them. The germline V gene has CDR1 SGHNT and CDR2 YYREEE (reference sequence). The CDR3 length is 15 residues. CDR3 loop: CASSLHGVRGDTQYF. The DNA of the CDR3 is TGTGCCAGCAGCTTACACGGGGTCCGGGGGGATACGCAGTATTTT.

As for this clone: One end of the junction is discordant with germline, which a read error may explain. The chain uses TRBV7-6 and TRBJ2-2; D call uncertain. The CDR3 covers 15 residues. Germline values: CDR1 SGHVS, CDR2 FNYEAQ. For the CDR3, the DNA is TGTGCCAGCAGTTTAGTGATATTGGGGTCCGGGGAGCTGTTTTTT. This codes for CASSLVILGSGELFF. Using reference TRBV7-6 and TRBJ2-2 for the parts outside the CDR3, the full variable domain is GAGVSQSPRYKVTKRGQDVALRCDPISGHVSLYWYRQALGQGPEFLTYFNYEAQQDKSGLPNDRFSAERPEGSISTLTIQRTEQRDSAMYRCASSLVILGSGELFFGEGSRLTVL.